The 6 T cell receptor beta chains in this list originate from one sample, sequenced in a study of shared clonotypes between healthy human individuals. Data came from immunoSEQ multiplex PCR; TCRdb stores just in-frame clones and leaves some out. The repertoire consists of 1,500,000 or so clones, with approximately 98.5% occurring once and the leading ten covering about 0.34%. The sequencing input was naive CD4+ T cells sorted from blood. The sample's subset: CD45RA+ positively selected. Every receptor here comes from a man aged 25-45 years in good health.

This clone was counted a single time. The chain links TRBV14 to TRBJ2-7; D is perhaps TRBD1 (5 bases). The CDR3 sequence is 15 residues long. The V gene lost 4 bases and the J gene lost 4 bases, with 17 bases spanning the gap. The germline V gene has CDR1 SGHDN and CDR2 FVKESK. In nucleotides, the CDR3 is TGTGCCAGCAGCCGAACAGGTGAGACCAGATACGAGCAGTACTTC. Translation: CASSRTGETRYEQYF. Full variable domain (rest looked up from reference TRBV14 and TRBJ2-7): EAGVTQFPSHSVIEKGQTVTLRCDPISGHDNLYWYRRVMGKEIKFLLHFVKESKQDESGMPNNRFLAERTGGTYSTLKVQPAELEDSGVYFCASSRTGETRYEQYFGPGTRLTVT.

The CDR3 is CAISGQGAAQYF. The CDR3, as DNA: TGTGCCATCAGTGGACAGGGGGCCGCTCAGTACTTC. The chain is built from TRBV10-3 and TRBJ2-5, with 10 bases aligning to TRBD1. This CDR3 is 12 amino acids long. The V and J ends lost 4 bases and 11 bases, in that order; junction bases with no gene match: 4. Germline loops: CDR1 ENHRY, CDR2 SYGVKD.

The CDR3 protein is CASSRWRQGAREQYF. Written as DNA, the CDR3 is TGTGCCAGCAGTCGGTGGCGACAGGGGGCACGGGAGCAGTACTTC. This rearrangement joins TRBV6-1 to TRBJ2-7; 10 bases fit TRBD1. Germline-derived CDR1 and CDR2 are MNHNS and SASEGT. The V segment lost 5 bases and the J segment 7 bases; nucleotides outside the gene matches: 11. The CDR3 has 15 amino acids.

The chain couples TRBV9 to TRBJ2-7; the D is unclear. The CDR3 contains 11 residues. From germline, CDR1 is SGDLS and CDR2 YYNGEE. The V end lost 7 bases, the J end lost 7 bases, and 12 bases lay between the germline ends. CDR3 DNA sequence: TGTGCCAGCGGACCCCCTTCTGAGCAGTACTTC. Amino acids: CASGPPSEQYF. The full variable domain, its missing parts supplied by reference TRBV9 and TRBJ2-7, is DSGVTQTPKHLITATGQRVTLRCSPRSGDLSVYWYQQSLDQGLQFLIQYYNGEERAKGNILERFSAQQFPDLHSELNLSSLELGDSALYFCASGPPSEQYFGPGTRLTVT.

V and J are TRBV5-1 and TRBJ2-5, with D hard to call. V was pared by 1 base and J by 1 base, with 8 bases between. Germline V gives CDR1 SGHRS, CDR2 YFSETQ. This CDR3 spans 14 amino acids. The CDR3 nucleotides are TGCGCCAGCAGCTTGAGGGCAGTCCAAGAGACCCAGTACTTC. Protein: CASSLRAVQETQYF. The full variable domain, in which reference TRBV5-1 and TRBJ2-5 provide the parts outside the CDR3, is KAGVTQTPRYLIKTRGQQVTLSCSPISGHRSVSWYQQTPGQGLQFLFEYFSETQRNKGNFPGRFSGRQFSNSRSEMNVSTLELGDSALYLCASSLRAVQETQYFGPGTRLLVL.

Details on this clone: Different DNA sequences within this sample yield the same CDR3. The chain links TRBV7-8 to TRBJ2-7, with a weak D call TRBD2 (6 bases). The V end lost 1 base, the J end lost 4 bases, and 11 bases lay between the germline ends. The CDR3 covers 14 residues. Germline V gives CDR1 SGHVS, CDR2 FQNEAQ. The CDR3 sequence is CASSLGLGSYEQYF. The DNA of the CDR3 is TGTGCCAGCAGCTTAGGACTAGGGTCATACGAGCAGTACTTC.